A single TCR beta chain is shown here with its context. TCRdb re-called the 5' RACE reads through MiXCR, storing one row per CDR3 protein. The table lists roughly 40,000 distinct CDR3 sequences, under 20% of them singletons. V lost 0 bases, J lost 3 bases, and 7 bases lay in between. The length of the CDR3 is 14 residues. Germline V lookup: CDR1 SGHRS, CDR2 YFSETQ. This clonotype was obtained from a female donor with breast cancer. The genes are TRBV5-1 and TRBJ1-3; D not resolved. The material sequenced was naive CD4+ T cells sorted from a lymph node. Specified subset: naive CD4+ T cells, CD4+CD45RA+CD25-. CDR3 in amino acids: CASSLVPGGNTIYF. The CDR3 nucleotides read TGCGCCAGCAGCTTGGTGCCAGGTGGAAACACCATATATTTT.